This is a list of T cell receptor beta chains from one sample in a study of shared clonotypes between healthy human individuals. The protocol was immunoSEQ multiplex PCR, while the TCRdb copy is restricted to in-frame clones and leaves out a portion. The repertoire holds about 2 million clones, with 85% to 95% as singletons. Sequences were obtained from naive CD8+ T cells sorted from blood. The receptors originated from a man aged 18 to 29 in good health. Both conserved end residues are part of each CDR3. Fields, in order: clone size, V gene, CDR3 protein. Size values are once, few and many counts, or a class for expanded clones, and some rows have none.

NA,TRBV25-1,CASSWVSGEQFF
NA,TRBV11-2,CASSPGASYEQYF
NA,TRBV15,CATSRESGSEKLFF
NA,TRBV5-6,CASSRDRGYEQYF
NA,TRBV4-3,CASSQGSSDTESYNEQFF
NA,TRBV19,CASSGGVPYEQYF
NA,TRBV9,CASSVGLYGGETQYF
NA,TRBV9,CASSLSGPGGDTQYF
NA,TRBV10-3,CAIGVPDTQYF
once,TRBV5-4,CASSLRREVRVGEQFF
NA,TRBV25-1,CASSEGVEQYF
once,TRBV28,CASSSAAGGLDEQFF
NA,TRBV19,CASSINTGPEAFF
NA,TRBV11-2,CASSLEASGSPVEANVLTF
NA,TRBV27,CASSSPRLAGGADTQYF
NA,TRBV4-3,CASSQDLGGYEQYF
NA,TRBV19,CASSGDSYQETQYF
NA,TRBV30,CAWGLGTEAFF
NA,TRBV7-9,CASSLATQGDEQYF
once,TRBV19,CASSILAGADEQFF
NA,TRBV4-3,CASSQDGESPYEQYF
NA,TRBV16,CASSRSTGNTEAFF
NA,TRBV6-6,CASSYSRDSLYEQYF
NA,TRBV28,CASSLTLPEAFF
once,TRBV7-8,CASSETGPKNIQYF
NA,TRBV10-3,CAITEGSGGAYEQYF
once,TRBV7-8,CASSLTSGVTDTQYF
NA,TRBV30,CAWSDGAGGPTSYNEQFF
NA,TRBV6-5,CASRQTGGYGYTF
NA,TRBV5-6,CASSSGTSGELFF
once,TRBV10-2,CASSPLAGTHSYEQYF
NA,TRBV4-3,CASSQEWREVADTQYF
NA,TRBV7-6,CASSLAQGGTEAFF